This T cell receptor beta chain was profiled in a study of T cell responses to AZD1222 COVID-19 vaccine. Whole-study results and caveats: Among those given AZD1222, only six were seropositive at baseline. Two AZD1222 doses significantly raised spike-specific TCR breadth and depth over controls. Sampled repertoires all dated from after the peak T cell response. Targets within unmutated variant regions were reportedly found for nearly half of spike-specific TCRs.

J gave up 3 bases and V 5 bases, and 10 bases lay outside the gene matches. The CDR3 totals 15 residues. Germline CDR1 and CDR2: SGHRS and YFSETQ. The repertoire was sequenced with immunoSEQ multiplex PCR; TCRdb's copy has only in-frame clones and lacks some. The sample has more than 150,000 clones, about nine tenths seen once. With respect to this clone: Its antigen remains unknown.

The sequence came from an adult in good health. The sample in question was peripheral blood, obtained on day 0 of AZD1222 vaccination. The gene calls are TRBV5-1 and TRBJ2-5, with TRBD1 identical over 7 bases. The CDR3 region has the DNA TGCGCCAGCAGAAGGACAGGCGCCGTCGAAGAGACCCAGTACTTC. It is translated as CASRRTGAVEETQYF. Combining the CDR3 with reference TRBV5-1 and TRBJ2-5 gives the whole variable domain KAGVTQTPRYLIKTRGQQVTLSCSPISGHRSVSWYQQTPGQGLQFLFEYFSETQRNKGNFPGRFSGRQFSNSRSEMNVSTLELGDSALYLCASRRTGAVEETQYFGPGTRLLVL.